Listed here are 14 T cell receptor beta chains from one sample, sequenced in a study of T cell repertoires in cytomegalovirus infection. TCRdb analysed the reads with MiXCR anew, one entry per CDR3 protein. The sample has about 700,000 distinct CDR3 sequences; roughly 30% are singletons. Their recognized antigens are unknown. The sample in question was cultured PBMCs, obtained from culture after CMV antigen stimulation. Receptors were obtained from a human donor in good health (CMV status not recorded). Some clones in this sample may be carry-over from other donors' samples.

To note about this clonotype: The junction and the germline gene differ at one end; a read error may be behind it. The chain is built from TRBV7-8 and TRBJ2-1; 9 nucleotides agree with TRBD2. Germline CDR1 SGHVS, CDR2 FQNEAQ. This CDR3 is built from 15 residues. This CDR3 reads CASSPRTSAYNDQFF. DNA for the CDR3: TGTGCCAGCAGCCCACGGACTAGCGCGTACAATGATCAGTTCTTC.

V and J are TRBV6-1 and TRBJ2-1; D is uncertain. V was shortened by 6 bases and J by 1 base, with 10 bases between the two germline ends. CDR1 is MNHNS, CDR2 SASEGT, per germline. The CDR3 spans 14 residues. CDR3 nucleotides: TGTGCCAGCAGGGGCTACGTGTCCTACAATGAGCAGTTCTTC. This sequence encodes CASRGYVSYNEQFF.

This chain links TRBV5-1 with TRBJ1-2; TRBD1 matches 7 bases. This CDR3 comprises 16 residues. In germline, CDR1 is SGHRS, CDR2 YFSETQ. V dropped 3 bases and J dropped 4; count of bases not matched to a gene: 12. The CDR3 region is CASSSSGTEFLYGYTF. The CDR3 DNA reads TGCGCCAGCAGCTCCTCCGGGACAGAGTTTCTCTATGGCTACACCTTC. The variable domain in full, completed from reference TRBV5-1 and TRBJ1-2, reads KAGVTQTPRYLIKTRGQQVTLSCSPISGHRSVSWYQQTPGQGLQFLFEYFSETQRNKGNFPGRFSGRQFSNSRSEMNVSTLELGDSALYLCASSSSGTEFLYGYTFGSGTRLTVV.

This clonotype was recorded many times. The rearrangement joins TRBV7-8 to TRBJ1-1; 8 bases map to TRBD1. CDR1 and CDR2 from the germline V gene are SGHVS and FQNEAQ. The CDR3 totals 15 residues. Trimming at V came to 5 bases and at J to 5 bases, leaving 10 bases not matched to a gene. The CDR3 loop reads CASSPGQGLLTEAFF. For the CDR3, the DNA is TGTGCCAGCAGCCCTGGACAGGGTTTGCTGACTGAAGCTTTCTTT.

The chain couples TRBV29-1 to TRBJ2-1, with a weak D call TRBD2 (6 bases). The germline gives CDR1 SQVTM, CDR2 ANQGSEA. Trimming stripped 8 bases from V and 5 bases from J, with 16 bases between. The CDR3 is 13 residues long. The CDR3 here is CSFQGTRHNEQFF. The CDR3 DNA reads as TGCAGCTTCCAAGGGACTCGTCACAATGAGCAGTTCTTC.

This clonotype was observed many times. The CDR3 sequence: CASRKGGGETQYF. The CDR3 nucleotides are TGTGCCAGCAGAAAGGGGGGAGGGGAGACCCAGTACTTC. V and J are TRBV7-2 and TRBJ2-5; D perhaps matches TRBD2 (7 bases). Trimming shortened V by 6 bases and J by 5 bases, and 13 bases separated the two germline ends. In germline, CDR1 is SGHTA, CDR2 FQGNSA. The CDR3 sequence is 13 residues long.

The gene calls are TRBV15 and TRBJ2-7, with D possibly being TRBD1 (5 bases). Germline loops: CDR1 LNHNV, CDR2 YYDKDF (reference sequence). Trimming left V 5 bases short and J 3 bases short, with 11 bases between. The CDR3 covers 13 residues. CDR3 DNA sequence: TGTGCCACCAGCCTGGACACCTACTACGAGCAGTACTTC. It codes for CATSLDTYYEQYF.

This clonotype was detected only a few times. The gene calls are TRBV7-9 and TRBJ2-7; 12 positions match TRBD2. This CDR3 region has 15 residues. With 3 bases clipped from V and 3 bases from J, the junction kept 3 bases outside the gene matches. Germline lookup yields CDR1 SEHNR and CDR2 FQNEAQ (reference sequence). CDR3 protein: CASSLGLAGNYEQYF. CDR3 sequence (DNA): TGTGCCAGCAGCTTGGGACTAGCGGGTAACTACGAGCAGTACTTC.

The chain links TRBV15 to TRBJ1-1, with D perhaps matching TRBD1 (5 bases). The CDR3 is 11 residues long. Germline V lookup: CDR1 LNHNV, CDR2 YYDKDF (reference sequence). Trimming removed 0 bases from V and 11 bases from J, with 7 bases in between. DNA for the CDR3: TGTGCCACCAGCAGAGAGGGGGAGGCTTTCTTT. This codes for CATSREGEAFF.

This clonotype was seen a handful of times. The CDR3 here is CSAREGALNEQYF. In DNA form, the CDR3 reads TGCAGTGCTAGAGAAGGAGCCCTGAACGAGCAGTACTTC. This chain joins TRBV20-1 and TRBJ2-7, with no clear D. Germline CDR1 DFQATT, CDR2 SNEGSKA (reference sequence). This CDR3 has 13 residues. V was pared by 0 bases and J by 5 bases, with 11 bases between.

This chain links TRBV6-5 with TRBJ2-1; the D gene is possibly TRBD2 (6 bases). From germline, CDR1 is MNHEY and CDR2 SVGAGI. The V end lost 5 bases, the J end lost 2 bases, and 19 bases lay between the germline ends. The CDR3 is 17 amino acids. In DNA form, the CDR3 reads TGTGCCAGCAGTCGAACGATGACTAGTGGGGCCTACAATGAGCAGTTCTTC. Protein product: CASSRTMTSGAYNEQFF.

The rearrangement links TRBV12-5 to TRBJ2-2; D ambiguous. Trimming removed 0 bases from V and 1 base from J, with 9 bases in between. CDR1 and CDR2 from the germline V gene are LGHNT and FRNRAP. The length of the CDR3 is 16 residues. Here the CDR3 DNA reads TGTGCTAGTGGTTTGGTACTCGTGCGGAACACCGGGGAGCTGTTTTTT. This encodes CASGLVLVRNTGELFF. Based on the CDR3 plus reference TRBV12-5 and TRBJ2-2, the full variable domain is DARVTQTPRHKVTEMGQEVTMRCQPILGHNTVFWYRQTMMQGLELLAYFRNRAPLDDSGMPKDRFSAEMPDATLATLKIQPSEPRDSAVYFCASGLVLVRNTGELFFGEGSRLTVL.

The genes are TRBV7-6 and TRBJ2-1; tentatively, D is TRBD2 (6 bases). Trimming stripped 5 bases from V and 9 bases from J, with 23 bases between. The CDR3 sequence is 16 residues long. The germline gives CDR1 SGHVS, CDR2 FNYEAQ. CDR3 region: CASSPYPSAENSEQFF. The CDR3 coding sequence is TGTGCCAGCAGCCCTTATCCTAGCGCTGAGAATAGTGAGCAGTTCTTC.

The CDR3 here is CSANSRNEQYF. The CDR3 bases are TGCAGTGCAAATTCTAGAAACGAGCAGTACTTC. V is TRBV20-1 and J is TRBJ2-7; no clear D gene. V dropped 6 bases and J dropped 5 bases, with 11 bases sitting between them. This CDR3 has 11 residues. The germline CDR1 and CDR2 sequences are DFQATT and SNEGSKA (reference sequence).